This T cell receptor (beta chain) comes out of a study of T cell responses to AZD1222 COVID-19 vaccine. Looked up from germline, CDR1 is SGHRS and CDR2 is YFSETQ. The junction had 7 bases not matched to a gene; V was cut back by 4 bases and J by 4 bases. The CDR3 length is 15 residues. The repertoire was sequenced with immunoSEQ multiplex PCR; TCRdb's copy has only in-frame clones and lacks some. The table includes approximately 67,000 clones, roughly nine tenths detected once. Study-wide points: Most donors were white British and more were female, and clonal diversity was possibly underestimated. Unmutated variant regions are reportedly targeted by nearly half of spike-specific TCRs. Two doses of AZD1222 preceded a rise in Spike-specific TCR breadth and depth.

Second doses that came at about 4 or about 12 weeks were put together. Remarks on this clone: The antigen is undetermined.

The sequencing used peripheral blood, collected 28 days after the second AZD1222 dose. The chain couples TRBV5-1 to TRBJ2-5, with 10 bases matching TRBD1. This clonotype was obtained from an adult who received the AZD1222 COVID-19 vaccine. CDR3 sequence (DNA): TGCGCCAGCAGCCTCCGGACAGGGGGAAGAGAGACCCAGTACTTC. Its protein is CASSLRTGGRETQYF.